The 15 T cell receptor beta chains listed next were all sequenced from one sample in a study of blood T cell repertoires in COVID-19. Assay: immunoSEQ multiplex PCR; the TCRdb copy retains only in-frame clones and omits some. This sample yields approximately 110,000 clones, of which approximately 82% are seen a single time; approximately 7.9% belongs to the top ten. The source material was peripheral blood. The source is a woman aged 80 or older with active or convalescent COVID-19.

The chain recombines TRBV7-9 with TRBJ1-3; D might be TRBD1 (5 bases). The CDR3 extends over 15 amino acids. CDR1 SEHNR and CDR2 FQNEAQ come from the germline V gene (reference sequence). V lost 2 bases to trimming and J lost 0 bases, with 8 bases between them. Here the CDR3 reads CASSLRGGSGNTIYF. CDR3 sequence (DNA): TGTGCCAGCAGCTTACGGGGGGGCTCTGGAAACACCATATATTTT. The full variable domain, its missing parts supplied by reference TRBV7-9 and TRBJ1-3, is DTGVSQNPRHKITKRGQNVTFRCDPISEHNRLYWYRQTLGQGPEFLTYFQNEAQLEKSRLLSDRFSAERPKGSFSTLEIQRTEQGDSAMYLCASSLRGGSGNTIYFGEGSWLTVV.

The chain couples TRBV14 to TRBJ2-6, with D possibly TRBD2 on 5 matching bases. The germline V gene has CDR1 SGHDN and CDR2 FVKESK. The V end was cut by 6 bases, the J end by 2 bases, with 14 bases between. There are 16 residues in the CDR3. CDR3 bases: TGTGCCAGCAGTCCCTTTTTAGCGACTGGGGCCAACGTCCTGACTTTC. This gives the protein CASSPFLATGANVLTF.

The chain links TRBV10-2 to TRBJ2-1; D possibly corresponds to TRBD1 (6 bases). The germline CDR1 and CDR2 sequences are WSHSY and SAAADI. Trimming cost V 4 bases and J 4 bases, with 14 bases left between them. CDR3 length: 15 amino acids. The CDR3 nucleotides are TGCGCCAGCAGTGTTTACGGGACAAAATACAATGAGCAGTTCTTC. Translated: CASSVYGTKYNEQFF.

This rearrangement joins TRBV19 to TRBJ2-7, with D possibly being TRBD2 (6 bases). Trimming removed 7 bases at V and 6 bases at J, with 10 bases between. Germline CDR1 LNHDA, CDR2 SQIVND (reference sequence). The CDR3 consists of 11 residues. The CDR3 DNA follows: TGTGCCAGTATCGGGGAGGTCGAGCAGTACTTC. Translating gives CASIGEVEQYF.

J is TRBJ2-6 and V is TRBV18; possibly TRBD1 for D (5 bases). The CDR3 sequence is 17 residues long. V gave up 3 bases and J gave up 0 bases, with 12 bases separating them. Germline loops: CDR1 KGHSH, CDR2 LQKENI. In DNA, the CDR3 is TGTGCCAGCTCACCTCTTTTAGACAGCTCTGGGGCCAACGTCCTGACTTTC. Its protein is CASSPLLDSSGANVLTF.

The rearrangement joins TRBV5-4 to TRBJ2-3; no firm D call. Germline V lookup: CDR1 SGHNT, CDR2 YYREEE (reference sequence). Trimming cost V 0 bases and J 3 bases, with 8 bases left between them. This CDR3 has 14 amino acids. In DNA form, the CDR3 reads TGTGCCAGCAGCTTGGGGCAGGAAACAGATACGCAGTATTTT. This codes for CASSLGQETDTQYF.

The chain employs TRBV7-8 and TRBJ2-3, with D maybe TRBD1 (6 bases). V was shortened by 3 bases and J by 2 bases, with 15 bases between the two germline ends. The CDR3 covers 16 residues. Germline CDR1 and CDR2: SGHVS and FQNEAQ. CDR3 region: CASSLRGTSNTDTQYF. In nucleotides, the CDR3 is TGTGCCAGCAGCTTGAGGGGGACCTCTAACACAGATACGCAGTATTTT.

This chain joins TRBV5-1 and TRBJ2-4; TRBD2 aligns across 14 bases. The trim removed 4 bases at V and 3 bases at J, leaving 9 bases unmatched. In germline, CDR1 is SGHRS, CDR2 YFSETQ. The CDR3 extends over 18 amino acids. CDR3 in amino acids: CASSLGGTSGSVKNIQYF. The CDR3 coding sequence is TGCGCCAGCAGCCTGGGGGGGACTAGCGGGAGTGTCAAAAACATTCAGTACTTC.

The CDR3 region has the DNA TGTGCCAGCAGCCAAGAGCCCCGAGCGAGGACGAACACCGGGGAGCTGTTTTTT. Amino acid sequence: CASSQEPRARTNTGELFF. The chain is built from TRBV4-2 and TRBJ2-2, with D uncertain. V dropped 0 bases and J dropped 0 bases, with 14 bases sitting between them. Looked up from germline, CDR1 is LGHNA and CDR2 is YNFKEQ. This CDR3 is built from 18 residues.

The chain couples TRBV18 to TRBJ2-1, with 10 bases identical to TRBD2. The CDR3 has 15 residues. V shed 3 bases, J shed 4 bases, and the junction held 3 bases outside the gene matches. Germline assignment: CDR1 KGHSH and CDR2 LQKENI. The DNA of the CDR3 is TGTGCCAGCTCACCTTCGGGACTAGCGTACAATGAGCAGTTCTTC. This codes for CASSPSGLAYNEQFF.

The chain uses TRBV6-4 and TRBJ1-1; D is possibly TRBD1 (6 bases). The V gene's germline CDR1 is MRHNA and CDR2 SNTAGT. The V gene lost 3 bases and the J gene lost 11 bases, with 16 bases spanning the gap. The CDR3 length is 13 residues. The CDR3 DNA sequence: TGTGCCAGCAGTGATCAAGGGGGTAGGAAGGCTTTCTTT. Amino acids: CASSDQGGRKAFF.

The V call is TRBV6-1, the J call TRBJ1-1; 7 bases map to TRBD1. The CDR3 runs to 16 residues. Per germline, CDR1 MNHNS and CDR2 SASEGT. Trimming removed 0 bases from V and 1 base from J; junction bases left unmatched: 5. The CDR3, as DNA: TGTGCCAGCAGTGAAGCGCACAGGGGAGGGAACACTGAAGCTTTCTTT. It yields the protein CASSEAHRGGNTEAFF.

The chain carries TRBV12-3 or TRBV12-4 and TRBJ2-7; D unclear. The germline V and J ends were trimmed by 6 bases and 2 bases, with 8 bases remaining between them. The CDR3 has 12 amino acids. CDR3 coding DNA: TGTGCCAGCAGGTCTGGAGCCTACGAGCAGTACTTC. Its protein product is CASRSGAYEQYF.

CDR3 nucleotides: TGTGCCAGCAGGAGAACTAGCGGGAGCTCCTACGAGCAGTACTTC. It translates to CASRRTSGSSYEQYF. The chain links TRBV27 to TRBJ2-7, with 11 bases that match TRBD2. The germline CDR1 and CDR2 sequences are MNHEY and SMNVEV (reference sequence). CDR3 length: 15 residues. The V gene end was trimmed by 6 bases and the J gene end by 0 bases; junction bases not matched to a gene: 4.

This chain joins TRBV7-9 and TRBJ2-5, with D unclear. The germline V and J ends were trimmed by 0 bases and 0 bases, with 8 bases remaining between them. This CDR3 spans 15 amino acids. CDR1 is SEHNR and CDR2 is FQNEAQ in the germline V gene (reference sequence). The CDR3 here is CASSLALANQETQYF. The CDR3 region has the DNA TGTGCCAGCAGCTTAGCTCTGGCAAACCAAGAGACCCAGTACTTC.